The 25 T cell receptor beta chains given below trace back to one sample, sequenced in a study of T cell responses to AZD1222 COVID-19 vaccine. Clones were read by immunoSEQ multiplex PCR, and TCRdb kept only the in-frame ones, dropping some. The sample contains 95,000 to 100,000 clones, under 90% of which appear only once. The sample was peripheral blood, taken on day 0 of AZD1222 vaccination. The source of these receptors is an adult in good health.

The chain has TRBV27 and TRBJ2-1, with 10 bases aligning to TRBD2. V shed 8 bases and J 6 bases; nucleotides not matched to a gene: 13. Germline values: CDR1 MNHEY, CDR2 SMNVEV (reference sequence). This CDR3 region has 16 residues. The CDR3 region has the DNA TGTGCCAGCGCCCGGGGGGTAGCTAGCGGGAGCAATGAGCAGTTCTTC. Protein: CASARGVASGSNEQFF.

This clone appeared a few times. The J gene is TRBJ2-1, the V gene TRBV28; the D gene could be TRBD1 or TRBD2 (6 bases each). Trimming cost V 1 base and J 7 bases, with 23 bases left between them. This CDR3 spans 18 amino acids. The germline V gene encodes CDR1 MDHEN and CDR2 SYDVKM. DNA for the CDR3: TGTGCCAGCAGTTTATCCGGAGGGATGGGGACATCTTTAAATGAGCAGTTCTTC. Its translation: CASSLSGGMGTSLNEQFF. The full variable domain, its missing parts supplied by reference TRBV28 and TRBJ2-1, is DVKVTQSSRYLVKRTGEKVFLECVQDMDHENMFWYRQDPGLGLRLIYFSYDVKMKEKGDIPEGYSVSREKKERFSLILESASTNQTSMYLCASSLSGGMGTSLNEQFFGPGTRLTVL.

The J gene is TRBJ2-7, the V gene TRBV6-6, with a weak D call TRBD2 (5 bases). The V and J ends lost 2 bases and 5 bases respectively, with 16 bases between them. The CDR3 consists of 15 residues. CDR1 MNHNY and CDR2 SVGAGI come from the germline V gene (reference sequence). The CDR3 DNA sequence: TGTGCCAGCAGTTACGGAGGCCAAAAAATCGACGAGCAGTACTTC. It yields the protein CASSYGGQKIDEQYF.

The chain joins TRBV4-3 to TRBJ2-5; no firm D call. Germline CDR1 and CDR2: LGHNA and YSLEER. Trimming stripped 4 bases from V and 2 bases from J, with 8 bases between. This CDR3 spans 13 amino acids. The CDR3 loop reads CASSLARQETQYF. The CDR3 region has the DNA TGCGCCAGCAGCCTAGCAAGACAAGAGACCCAGTACTTC.

This chain joins TRBV6-2 or TRBV6-3 and TRBJ2-6; TRBD2 is a possible D gene (7 bases). Per germline, CDR1 MNHEY and CDR2 SVGEGT. This CDR3 is 19 amino acids long. V lost 5 bases and J lost 0, with 20 bases in between. The CDR3 DNA sequence: TGTGCCAGCAGTCCGTGGGGGGGGCAGGGCCGCTCTGGGGCCAACGTCCTGACTTTC. Translating it yields CASSPWGGQGRSGANVLTF.

This chain uses TRBV10-3 with TRBJ1-4; a weak D match, TRBD1 (5 bases). Germline CDR1 and CDR2: ENHRY and SYGVKD. The length of the CDR3 is 13 residues. V was shortened by 6 bases and J by 15 bases, with 20 bases between the two germline ends. Written as DNA, the CDR3 is TGTGCCATCAGCACGGGACTCGCTCTACGATTGTTTTTT. It specifies CAISTGLALRLFF.

V is TRBV7-2 and J is TRBJ1-4; maybe TRBD1 (6 bases). This CDR3 has 15 amino acids. Looked up from germline, CDR1 is SGHTA and CDR2 is FQGNSA. Trimming took off 1 base at V and 7 bases at J, with 13 bases between the two ends. CDR3 bases: TGTGCCAGCAGCTTAGGGGGGGGCATGGGTGAAAAACTGTTTTTT. Its translation is CASSLGGGMGEKLFF.

The rearrangement joins TRBV12-5 to TRBJ2-6, with 12 bases matching TRBD1. V dropped 3 bases and J dropped 2; count of bases not matched to a gene: 2. The V gene's germline CDR1 is LGHNT and CDR2 FRNRAP. The CDR3 has 17 amino acids. This CDR3 reads CASGFGTGGAGANVLTF. As DNA, the CDR3 is TGTGCTAGTGGTTTCGGGACAGGGGGCGCTGGGGCCAACGTCCTGACTTTC.

This clone was counted a few times. The rearrangement uses TRBV20-1 and TRBJ2-1; D not resolved. Germline V lookup: CDR1 DFQATT, CDR2 SNEGSKA (reference sequence). The CDR3 runs 11 residues. V was trimmed by 7 bases and J by 4 bases, leaving 8 bases between them. CDR3: CSVHWYNEQFF. The CDR3, as DNA: TGCAGTGTTCACTGGTACAATGAGCAGTTCTTC.

The chain has TRBV3-1 (or the pseudogene TRBV3-2) and TRBJ1-1; D gene unclear. Trimming took off 6 bases at V and 0 bases at J, with 14 bases between the two ends. CDR1 and CDR2 from the germline V gene are LGHDT and YNNKEL (reference sequence). The CDR3 extends over 15 amino acids. The CDR3 loop is CASRQILKMNTEAFF. The CDR3 bases are TGTGCCAGCAGACAAATCCTAAAAATGAACACTGAAGCTTTCTTT.

The genes are TRBV19 and TRBJ1-5; TRBD1 is a possible D gene (5 bases). The CDR3 loop spans 13 amino acids. Germline V CDR1 and CDR2: LNHDA, SQIVND (reference sequence). Trimming stripped 7 bases from V and 4 bases from J, with 11 bases between. CDR3 sequence reads: CASTGTANQPQHF. Written as DNA, the CDR3 is TGTGCCAGTACCGGGACGGCAAATCAGCCCCAGCATTTT.

The CDR3 loop reads CASSVVVAGGQETQYF. DNA of the CDR3: TGTGCCAGCAGCGTAGTCGTGGCCGGGGGGCAAGAGACCCAGTACTTC. The J gene is TRBJ2-5, the V gene TRBV9, with 7 bases that match TRBD2. This CDR3 spans 16 amino acids. The germline gives CDR1 SGDLS, CDR2 YYNGEE. V gave up 0 bases and J gave up 2 bases; unmatched junction bases: 7.

The rearrangement joins TRBV28 to TRBJ2-5, with a tentative D call TRBD1 (5 bases). The CDR3 extends over 15 amino acids. Germline V gene lookup returns CDR1 MDHEN and CDR2 SYDVKM. V dropped 3 bases and J dropped 4 bases, with 15 bases sitting between them. CDR3 in amino acids: CASSLGRQWGETQYF. The CDR3 DNA follows: TGTGCCAGCAGTTTGGGCCGACAGTGGGGAGAGACCCAGTACTTC.

The gene calls are TRBV4-2 and TRBJ2-7; no firm D call. CDR1 and CDR2 from the germline V gene are LGHNA and YNFKEQ. V lost 1 base to trimming and J lost 2 bases, with 12 bases between them. This CDR3 has 15 residues. In DNA, the CDR3 is TGTGCCAGCAGCCAAGCTCCGGGCCAGACCTACGAGCAGTACTTC. This gives the protein CASSQAPGQTYEQYF.

The V and J genes are TRBV27 and TRBJ2-3, with D maybe TRBD2 (5 bases). V was cut by 1 base and J by 0 bases, with 17 bases left in between. The CDR3 consists of 18 residues. Germline V gene sequence: CDR1 MNHEY, CDR2 SMNVEV (reference sequence). CDR3 sequence: CASSLFPLASDSTDTQYF. The CDR3 DNA is TGTGCCAGCAGTTTATTCCCTCTAGCTTCGGACAGCACAGATACGCAGTATTTT.

V usage is TRBV9 and J usage is TRBJ2-4; perhaps D is TRBD1 or TRBD2 (5 bases each). The V end was cut by 0 bases, the J end by 3 bases, with 16 bases between. Germline CDR1 is SGDLS and CDR2 is YYNGEE. CDR3 length equals 17 residues. The CDR3 reads CASSVDGPMGVKNIQYF. CDR3 bases: TGTGCCAGCAGCGTAGATGGACCCATGGGGGTCAAAAACATTCAGTACTTC. Together with reference TRBV9 and TRBJ2-4, the CDR3 gives the full variable domain: DSGVTQTPKHLITATGQRVTLRCSPRSGDLSVYWYQQSLDQGLQFLIQYYNGEERAKGNILERFSAQQFPDLHSELNLSSLELGDSALYFCASSVDGPMGVKNIQYFGAGTRLSVL.

The J gene is TRBJ1-5, the V gene TRBV18; 11 nucleotides match TRBD1. The CDR3 contains 15 residues. After removal of 4 bases from V and 5 bases from J, the junction contained 4 bases not matched to a gene. Germline V lookup: CDR1 KGHSH, CDR2 LQKENI. CDR3 nucleotide sequence: TGTGCCAGCTCACAGGGACAGGGGGAAGATCAGCCCCAGCATTTT. This translates into CASSQGQGEDQPQHF.

V gene TRBV2 combines with J gene TRBJ1-1; TRBD1 agrees at 9 bases. This CDR3 spans 13 amino acids. V shed 8 bases, J shed 5 bases, and the junction held 6 bases outside the gene matches. Germline CDR1 reads SNHLY; CDR2 reads FYNNEI. As DNA, the CDR3 is TGTGCCAGCCGACGGGACAGGGAAACTGAAGCTTTCTTT. Amino acids: CASRRDRETEAFF.

This chain links TRBV13 with TRBJ1-5; D unclear. CDR3 length: 11 amino acids. CDR1 is PRHDT and CDR2 is FYEKMQ in the germline V gene (reference sequence). V was shortened by 6 bases and J by 3 bases, with 3 bases between the two germline ends. The DNA for the CDR3 is TGTGCCAGCAGTTCCAATCAGCCCCAGCATTTT. This sequence encodes CASSSNQPQHF.

This rearrangement joins TRBV7-3 to TRBJ2-2; D not certain. The germline gives CDR1 SGHTA, CDR2 FQGTGA. The ends were cut back, 8 bases at V and 9 bases at J, with 10 bases in the middle. The CDR3 extends over 11 amino acids. The CDR3 nucleotides read TGTGCCAGCGGGGATCGGCGGGAGCTGTTTTTT. This gives the protein CASGDRRELFF.

This chain uses TRBV19 with TRBJ2-3; 13 bases match TRBD2. Germline V lookup: CDR1 LNHDA, CDR2 SQIVND (reference sequence). The CDR3 is 16 residues long. Unmatched junction bases numbered 6, after V lost 5 bases and J lost 4 bases. This CDR3 is CASSPRTSGSADTQYF. The CDR3 region has the DNA TGTGCCAGTAGTCCCAGGACTAGCGGGAGTGCAGATACGCAGTATTTT.

This chain connects TRBV9 to TRBJ1-3, with TRBD1 matching over 8 bases. V shed 3 bases, J shed 2 bases, and the junction held 7 bases outside the gene matches. Germline V lookup: CDR1 SGDLS, CDR2 YYNGEE. CDR3 length equals 16 residues. CDR3 sequence: CASSATQGAAGNTIYF. The CDR3 DNA follows: TGTGCCAGCAGCGCGACTCAGGGGGCGGCTGGAAACACCATATATTTT. Full variable domain (missing parts from reference TRBV9 and TRBJ1-3): DSGVTQTPKHLITATGQRVTLRCSPRSGDLSVYWYQQSLDQGLQFLIQYYNGEERAKGNILERFSAQQFPDLHSELNLSSLELGDSALYFCASSATQGAAGNTIYFGEGSWLTVV.

This chain joins TRBV3-1 (or the pseudogene TRBV3-2) and TRBJ2-1; D remains ambiguous. V shed 4 bases and J shed 6 bases, with 10 bases lying between them. The CDR3 length is 13 residues. Germline V gene lookup returns CDR1 LGHDT and CDR2 YNNKEL (reference sequence). As DNA, the CDR3 is TGTGCCAGCAGCCTCCGACCCTCCAATGAGCAGTTCTTC. It codes for CASSLRPSNEQFF.

The chain combines TRBV5-8 with TRBJ2-7, with TRBD2 matching 11 bases. CDR3 length: 15 residues. The V gene's germline CDR1 is SGHTS and CDR2 YDEGEE. The junction had 4 bases not matched to a gene; V was cut back by 5 bases and J by 0 bases. Here the CDR3 DNA reads TGTGCCAGCAGGACCGGACTAGCGGGCTCCTACGAGCAGTACTTC. It yields the protein CASRTGLAGSYEQYF.

The rearrangement joins TRBV19 to TRBJ2-1; 8 nucleotides align to TRBD2. The ends lost 5 bases at V and 9 bases at J; junction bases unmatched: 3. CDR3 length: 12 residues. The germline V gene has CDR1 LNHDA and CDR2 SQIVND (reference sequence). The CDR3 reads CASSVGLGEQFF. The CDR3 DNA sequence: TGTGCCAGTAGTGTGGGACTAGGTGAGCAGTTCTTC.